This T cell receptor beta chain was obtained from a study of blood T cells in healthy people across ages. Germline trimming cut 2 bases from V and 7 bases from J; bases unmatched to any gene: 17. CDR1 and CDR2 from the germline V gene are LNHNV and YYDKDF (reference sequence). CDR3 length: 18 amino acids. Each donor supplied around 9.9 milliliters of peripheral blood. Through a sample-barcoded 5' primer and a J-beta primer mix, a second PCR was run for 7 to 11 cycles. TCRdb itself ran the 5' RACE reads through MiXCR, one entry per CDR3 protein. The data contain around 750,000 distinct CDR3 sequences, about 48% of them singletons.

This TCR was recovered from a man older than 75 in good health. The sequencing sample was made of blood. The rearrangement links TRBV15 to TRBJ1-5; 7 bases line up with TRBD1. This CDR3 reads CATSRHWPGTALGQPQHF. The CDR3 nucleotides read TGTGCCACCAGCAGACACTGGCCCGGGACAGCTCTAGGACAGCCCCAGCATTTT.